This T cell receptor beta chain was profiled in a study of shared clonotypes between healthy human individuals. Germline values: CDR1 DFQATT, CDR2 SNEGSKA (reference sequence). The germline V and J ends were trimmed by 8 bases and 2 bases, with 5 bases remaining between them. The CDR3 runs to 10 residues. Regarding this clone: No antigen is known for it.

Study observations and caveats: Blood was the sole source, and tissue repertoires probably differ. Generation probabilities of non-shared clonotypes were lower (relative to those shared by all four donors).

Sequencing was performed with immunoSEQ multiplex PCR; in TCRdb, only in-frame clones are kept and a portion is missing. The sample carries some 1.1 million clones, roughly 80% recorded once. What was sequenced was memory CD4+ T cells from PBMCs. The subset is: CD45RA-negative fraction. The clonotype originates from a young man in good health. Some clones in this sample may be carry-over from other donors' samples. V and J are TRBV20-1 and TRBJ2-3, with no clear D. CDR3 amino acids: CSTTTDTQYF. The CDR3 nucleotides are TGCAGTACCACCACAGATACGCAGTATTTT.